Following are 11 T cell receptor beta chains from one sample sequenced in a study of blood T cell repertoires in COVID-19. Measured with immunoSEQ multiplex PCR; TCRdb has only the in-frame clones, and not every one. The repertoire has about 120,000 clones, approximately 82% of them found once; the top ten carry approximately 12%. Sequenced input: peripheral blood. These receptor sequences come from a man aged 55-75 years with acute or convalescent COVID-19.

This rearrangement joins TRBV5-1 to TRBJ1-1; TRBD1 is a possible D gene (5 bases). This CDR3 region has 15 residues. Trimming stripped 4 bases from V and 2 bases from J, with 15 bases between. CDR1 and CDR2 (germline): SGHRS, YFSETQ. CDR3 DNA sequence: TGCGCCAGCAGCACCCAGGGAGGGTACAACACTGAAGCTTTCTTT. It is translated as CASSTQGGYNTEAFF. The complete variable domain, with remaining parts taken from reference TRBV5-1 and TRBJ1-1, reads KAGVTQTPRYLIKTRGQQVTLSCSPISGHRSVSWYQQTPGQGLQFLFEYFSETQRNKGNFPGRFSGRQFSNSRSEMNVSTLELGDSALYLCASSTQGGYNTEAFFGQGTRLTVV.

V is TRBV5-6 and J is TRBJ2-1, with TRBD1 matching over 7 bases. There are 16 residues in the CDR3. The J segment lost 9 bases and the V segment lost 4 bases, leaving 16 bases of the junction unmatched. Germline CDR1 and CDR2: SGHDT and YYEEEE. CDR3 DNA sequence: TGTGCCAGCAGCGTGACAGGGTGGAAGGGGTATAGTGAGCAGTTCTTC. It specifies CASSVTGWKGYSEQFF.

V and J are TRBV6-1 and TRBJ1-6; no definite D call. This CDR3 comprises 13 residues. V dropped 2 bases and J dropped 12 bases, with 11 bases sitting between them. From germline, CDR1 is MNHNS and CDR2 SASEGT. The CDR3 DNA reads TGTGCCAGCAGTGAAACATCCCAAAGACCCCTCCACTTT. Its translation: CASSETSQRPLHF.

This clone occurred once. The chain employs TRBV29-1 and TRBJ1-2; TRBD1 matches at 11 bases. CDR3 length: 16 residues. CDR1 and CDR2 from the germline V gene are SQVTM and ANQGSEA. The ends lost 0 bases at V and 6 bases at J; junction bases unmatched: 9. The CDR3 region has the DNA TGCAGCGTTGAAGATCCCGGACAGGGGGCTGGCCATGGCTACACCTTC. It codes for CSVEDPGQGAGHGYTF.

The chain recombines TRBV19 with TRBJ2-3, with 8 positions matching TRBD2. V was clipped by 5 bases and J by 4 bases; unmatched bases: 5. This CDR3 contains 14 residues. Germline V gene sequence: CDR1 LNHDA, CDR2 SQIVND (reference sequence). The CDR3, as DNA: TGTGCCAGTAGTCCCCGGGAGGGCGCAGATACGCAGTATTTT. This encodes CASSPREGADTQYF. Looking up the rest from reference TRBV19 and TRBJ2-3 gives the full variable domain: DGGITQSPKYLFRKEGQNVTLSCEQNLNHDAMYWYRQDPGQGLRLIYYSQIVNDFQKGDIAEGYSVSREKKESFPLTVTSAQKNPTAFYLCASSPREGADTQYFGPGTRLTVL.

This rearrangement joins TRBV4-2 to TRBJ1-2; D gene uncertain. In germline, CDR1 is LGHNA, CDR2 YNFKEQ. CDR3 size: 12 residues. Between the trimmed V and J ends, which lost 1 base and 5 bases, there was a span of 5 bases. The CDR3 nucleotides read TGTGCCAGCAGCCAAGGTACATATGGCTACACCTTC. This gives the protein CASSQGTYGYTF.

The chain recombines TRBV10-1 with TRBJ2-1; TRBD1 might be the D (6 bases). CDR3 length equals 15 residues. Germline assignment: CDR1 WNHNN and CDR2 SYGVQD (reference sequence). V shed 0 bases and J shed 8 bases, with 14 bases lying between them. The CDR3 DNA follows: TGCGCCAGCAGTGAGTCGGGGTTTGGGGGCGATGAGCAGTTCTTC. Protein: CASSESGFGGDEQFF.

The CDR3 region has the DNA TGTGCCAGCAGCATACGACTGGAGCAGTACTTC. Translating gives CASSIRLEQYF. The rearrangement uses TRBV28 and TRBJ2-7, with D unresolved. This CDR3 has 11 residues. With 6 bases removed from V and 7 bases from J, the gap between germline ends came to 10 bases. In germline, CDR1 is MDHEN, CDR2 SYDVKM.

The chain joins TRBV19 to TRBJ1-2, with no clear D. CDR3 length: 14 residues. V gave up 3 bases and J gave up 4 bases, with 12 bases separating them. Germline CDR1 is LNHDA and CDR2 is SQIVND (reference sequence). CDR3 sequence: CASSMSELRYGYTF. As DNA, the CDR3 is TGTGCCAGTAGTATGTCCGAACTCCGCTATGGCTACACCTTC.

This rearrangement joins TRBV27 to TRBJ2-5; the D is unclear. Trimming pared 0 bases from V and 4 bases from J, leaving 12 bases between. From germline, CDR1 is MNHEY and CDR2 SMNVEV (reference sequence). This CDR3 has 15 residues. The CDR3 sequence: CASSLSSGSGETQYF. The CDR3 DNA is TGTGCCAGCAGTTTATCGTCTGGATCGGGAGAGACCCAGTACTTC.

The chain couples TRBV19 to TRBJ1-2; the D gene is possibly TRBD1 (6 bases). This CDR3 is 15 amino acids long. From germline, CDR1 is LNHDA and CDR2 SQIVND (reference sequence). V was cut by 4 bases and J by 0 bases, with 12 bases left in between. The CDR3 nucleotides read TGTGCCAGTAGTACTTGGGACACCCCTAACTATGGCTACACCTTC. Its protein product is CASSTWDTPNYGYTF.